A selection of T cell receptor beta chains follows, all from one sample in a study of blood T cells in healthy people across ages. TCRdb processed the 5' RACE reads anew with MiXCR; each CDR3 protein has one entry. This table holds approximately 800,000 distinct CDR3 sequences, 25% found once. The sample also formed part of further work on T cells of mothers and their children.

Input material: blood. All receptors come from a boy aged 5-17 years in good health. Each CDR3 is given with its conserved first and last residue. D genes are given only for firm matches. Size values are once, few and many counts, or a class for expanded clones, and some rows have none.

V: TRBV12-3/TRBV12-4
J: TRBJ1-2
D: .
size: .
CDR3: CASSTWSAGSHYGYTF
DNA: TGTGCCAGCAGTACCTGGAGCGCCGGTAGTCACTATGGCTACACCTTC

V: TRBV20-1
J: TRBJ1-5
D: .
size: .
CDR3: CSARDWPGSNQPQHF
DNA: TGCAGTGCTAGAGATTGGCCAGGTAGCAATCAGCCCCAGCATTTT

V: TRBV11-2
J: TRBJ1-5
D: .
size: .
CDR3: CASSQGVGGNQPQHF
DNA: TGTGCCAGCAGCCAAGGAGTCGGGGGCAATCAGCCCCAGCATTTT

V: TRBV20-1
J: TRBJ1-3
D: .
size: .
CDR3: CSASWGSGNTIYF
DNA: TGCAGTGCTAGTTGGGGATCCGGAAACACCATATATTTT

V: TRBV19
J: TRBJ2-5
D: TRBD1
size: .
CDR3: CASSSRLGTGLIPYF
DNA: TGTGCCAGTAGTTCGCGCCTCGGGACAGGGTTGATTCCGTACTTC

V: TRBV9
J: TRBJ1-5
D: .
size: .
CDR3: CASSHLGGLNQPQHF
DNA: TGTGCCAGCAGCCACCTTGGGGGGCTCAATCAGCCCCAGCATTTT

V: TRBV4-3
J: TRBJ2-2
D: .
size: .
CDR3: CANSQDGLRAGELFF
DNA: TGCGCCAACAGCCAAGACGGGTTGAGGGCCGGGGAGCTGTTTTTT

V: TRBV20-1
J: TRBJ2-7
D: .
size: .
CDR3: CSARDPQHLYEQYF
DNA: TGCAGTGCTAGAGATCCCCAGCACTTGTACGAGCAGTACTTC

V: TRBV7-9
J: TRBJ2-1
D: .
size: few
CDR3: CASSPMTLTTYNEQFF
DNA: TGTGCCAGCAGCCCCATGACTCTCACAACCTACAATGAGCAGTTCTTC

V: TRBV29-1
J: TRBJ2-7
D: TRBD2
size: .
CDR3: CSVQVAGAYEQYF
DNA: TGCAGCGTTCAGGTAGCGGGAGCGTACGAGCAGTACTTC

V: TRBV12-3/TRBV12-4
J: TRBJ1-1
D: .
size: .
CDR3: CASSSAPIVGTEAFF
DNA: TGTGCCAGCAGTTCGGCTCCGATTGTGGGCACTGAAGCTTTCTTT

V: TRBV7-9
J: TRBJ2-7
D: .
size: .
CDR3: CASSLRGATPYEQYF
DNA: TGTGCCAGCAGCTTACGGGGAGCAACCCCCTACGAGCAGTACTTC

V: TRBV20-1
J: TRBJ2-7
D: .
size: .
CDR3: CSPQIGDEQYF
DNA: TGCAGTCCACAAATTGGCGACGAGCAGTACTTC

V: TRBV11-1
J: TRBJ2-2
D: TRBD2
size: .
CDR3: CASSFSGGYTGELFF
DNA: TGTGCCAGCAGCTTTAGCGGGGGTTACACCGGGGAGCTGTTTTTT

V: TRBV6-1
J: TRBJ2-5
D: TRBD2
size: .
CDR3: CASSAGRASGETQYF
DNA: TGTGCCAGCAGTGCCGGGAGGGCTAGCGGAGAGACTCAGTACTTC

V: TRBV28
J: TRBJ2-1
D: TRBD2
size: few
CDR3: CASRGLAGGVAEQFF
DNA: TGTGCCAGCAGAGGACTAGCGGGAGGAGTAGCTGAGCAGTTCTTC

V: TRBV27
J: TRBJ2-7
D: TRBD1
size: .
CDR3: CASRTGVGYEQYF
DNA: TGTGCCAGCAGGACAGGGGTAGGCTACGAGCAGTACTTC

V: TRBV7-9
J: TRBJ2-7
D: TRBD2
size: once
CDR3: CASSPQPLAGGDEQYF
DNA: TGTGCCAGCAGCCCCCAACCACTAGCGGGAGGGGACGAGCAGTACTTC

V: TRBV28
J: TRBJ2-1
D: .
size: few
CDR3: CASSFRETAYNEQFF
DNA: TGTGCCAGCAGTTTCCGGGAAACCGCCTACAATGAGCAGTTCTTC

V: TRBV7-2
J: TRBJ2-3
D: TRBD1
size: .
CDR3: CASSQYRGLGVDTQYF
DNA: TGTGCCAGCAGCCAATACAGGGGCCTGGGGGTAGATACGCAGTATTTT

V: TRBV20-1
J: TRBJ1-1
D: .
size: .
CDR3: CSAPGEGNTEAFF
DNA: TGCAGTGCTCCCGGGGAGGGCAACACTGAAGCTTTCTTT

V: TRBV27
J: TRBJ2-1
D: TRBD1
size: few
CDR3: CASSLSQHPGQGGYNEQFF
DNA: TGTGCCAGCAGTTTATCCCAACATCCGGGACAGGGGGGCTACAATGAGCAGTTCTTC

V: TRBV28
J: TRBJ2-6
D: .
size: many
CDR3: CASSLFSSGANVLTF
DNA: TGTGCCAGCAGTTTATTCAGCTCTGGGGCCAACGTCCTGACTTTC

V: TRBV12-3/TRBV12-4
J: TRBJ2-3
D: TRBD2
size: .
CDR3: CASSVAGGPIDTQYF
DNA: TGTGCCAGCAGTGTAGCGGGAGGGCCGATAGATACGCAGTATTTT